The source of this T cell receptor (beta chain) is a study of T cells after yellow fever vaccination. Study-wide findings and caveats: Post-booster reappearance was seen for most primary-vaccination clones (nearly 97% CD4, roughly 88% CD8). Overlap between CD4 and CD8 compartments was detected for a small share of clonotypes.

This clonotype was seen many times. Its antigen is undetermined. Germline-derived CDR1 and CDR2 are SGHTA and FQGTGA. Trimming left V 5 bases short and J 3 bases short, with 17 bases between. The CDR3 runs 16 residues. TCRdb ran MiXCR on the 5' RACE reads and lists one entry per CDR3 protein. The sample gives more than 110,000 distinct CDR3 sequences, under 7% of which show up once; approximately 0.64% is in the top ten. The clonotype was recovered from a man aged 25 to 40 who received the YFV17D yellow fever vaccine. V gene TRBV7-3 combines with J gene TRBJ2-1; D might be TRBD2 (6 bases). The input for sequencing was CD4+ T cells sorted from PBMCs, taken 10 days after the yellow fever booster vaccination. CDR3 loop: CASSIQGGIGYNEQFF. DNA for the CDR3: TGTGCCAGCAGCATCCAGGGCGGGATTGGCTACAATGAGCAGTTCTTC.